The subject of this entry is one T cell receptor (beta chain). The CDR3 covers 15 residues. V lost 0 bases to trimming and J lost 7 bases; unmatched junction nucleotides: 9. Germline values: CDR1 MGHRA, CDR2 YSYEKL. The data stem from a study of T cells in Graves' hyperthyroidism and ophthalmopathy. Across the study: Before treatment of any kind, peripheral blood was taken at initial diagnosis.

TCR beta CDR3 sequences were amplified from RNA transcripts. During a first-round RT-PCR of the TCR CDR3, the HTBI primer set was used. TCRdb fed the multiplex PCR reads into MiXCR, producing one record per CDR3 protein. The table has over 650,000 distinct CDR3 sequences, about a sixth seen once. This TCR was recovered from a young man with Graves' hyperthyroidism. Material: blood. J is TRBJ2-7 and V is TRBV4-1; 7 bases map to TRBD1. The CDR3 is CASSQDVRGLGEQYF. The CDR3, as DNA: TGCGCCAGCAGCCAAGATGTGAGGGGGCTCGGTGAGCAGTACTTC.